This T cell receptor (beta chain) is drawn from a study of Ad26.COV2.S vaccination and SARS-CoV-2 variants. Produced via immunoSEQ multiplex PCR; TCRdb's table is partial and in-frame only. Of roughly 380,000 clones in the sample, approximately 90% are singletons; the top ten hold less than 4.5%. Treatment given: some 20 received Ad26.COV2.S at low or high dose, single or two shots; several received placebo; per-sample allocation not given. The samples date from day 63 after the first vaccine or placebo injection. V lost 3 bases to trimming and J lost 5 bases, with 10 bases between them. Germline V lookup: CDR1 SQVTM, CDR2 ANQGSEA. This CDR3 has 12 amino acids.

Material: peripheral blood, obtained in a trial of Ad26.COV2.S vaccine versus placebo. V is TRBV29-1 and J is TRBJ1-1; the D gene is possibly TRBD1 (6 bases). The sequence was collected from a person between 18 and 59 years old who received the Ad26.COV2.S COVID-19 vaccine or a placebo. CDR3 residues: CSVDGGATEAFF. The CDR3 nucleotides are TGCAGCGTTGATGGGGGGGCTACTGAAGCTTTCTTT.